This T cell receptor beta chain stems from a study of vaccination and CD4 T cells after COVID-19 (dated 2022 in TCRdb). In terms of the full investigation: Convalescent patients had a positive SARS-CoV-2 result on nasal swab PCR, and of these patients, several had mild disease and one had severe disease. The spike-specific CD4+ TCR repertoire was compared before and after mRNA vaccination in approximately 9 COVID-19 convalescent patients and several infection-naive healthy vaccine recipients. In the convalescent cohort there were six males and four females, among whom were two Hispanic individuals, seven Caucasians, two Asians and one multiracial person. The cultures were stimulated with overlapping spike peptide pools from SARS-CoV-2 and from the common cold coronaviruses HCoV-NL63, HCoV-OC43 and HCoV-229E. Post-COVID blood samples from convalescent patients were collected a median of around 100 days after diagnosis, with a range of roughly 35 to 170 days. Post-vaccine blood samples were obtained a median of approximately 70 days after the second vaccine dose, with a range of about 14 to 241 days. Control cultures used a CEFX viral epitope pool as positive control, an HIV-1 Nef peptide pool as negative control, or no peptide. Each participant got two doses of either the Pfizer-BioNTech BNT162b2 vaccine (n=8) or the Moderna mRNA-1273 vaccine (n=2). Overall study outcomes, separate from this receptor: The study included relatively few convalescent patients and did not analyze early timepoints after natural infection. Among the post-vaccine SARS-CoV-2-reactive clones in convalescent patients, a median about 89% showed up only after vaccination, which suggests vaccine-specific priming. Of the vaccine-specific clones found in convalescent patients, nearly all (304 of 307) were mono-reactive for SARS-CoV-2 spike instead of being cross-reactive with common cold coronaviruses. The median count of SARS-CoV-2-reactive clonotypes went up from 20 to 25 after infection to a few dozen after vaccination, although the change was not significant.

The CDR3 runs 15 amino acids, cysteine and phenylalanine included. The DNA shown is the 45-base CDR3, in frame from base 1. V is shortened by 1 base, J by 2 bases, and the region joining them spans 8 bases. CDR1 LGHNT and CDR2 FRNRAP are derived from the germline V gene. Details on this clonotype: Its antigen remains unidentified. Base qualities are not recorded, but no much larger clone differs from it by a single base.

The library was obtained by PCR. DNA from cultured CD4+ T cells was subjected to TCR sequencing with the Oncomine TCR Beta short-read assay at the Johns Hopkins FTIC core. The QIAamp micro DNA kit was used to extract genomic DNA from the cultured CD4+ T cells. Oncomine TCR Beta libraries from cultured CD4+ T cells were pooled with unique dual indexes and sequenced on an Illumina iSeq 100. As for the authors' bioinformatics: Non-productive sequences were removed, and CDR3s not starting with C, not ending with F or W, or shorter than 7 amino acids were discarded. Antigen-specific clonotypes were identified with the MANAFEST web application by comparing peptide-stimulated wells with reference and other culture wells. To be called positive, a clone needed an FDR below 0.05, an odds ratio above 5, and a productive frequency above 0.1% in at least two of three replicate wells. Clonotypes that were significantly expanded in both SARS-CoV-2 spike wells and at least one common cold coronavirus spike condition were defined as cross-reactive. Using R version 3.6.1, CDR3 homology was evaluated through Levenshtein distances (stringdist) along with unrooted phylogenetic trees (ape). Starting from the raw public reads, TCRdb applied fastp trimming at Q25, assembled clones with MiXCR and retained in-frame beta chains. Duplicate CDR3 protein sequences are folded into a single record with the most common DNA and genes. It is TCRdb's table, rather than the study itself, that gives the V and J calls and clone size. The sample data list around 14,000 distinct CDR3 sequences, and approximately 47% of these were observed just once. The ten largest clones represent 13% of the sample.

Read against the paper, the sample's treatment or condition label means: approximately 9-day PBMC culture with coronavirus spike peptide pools or control peptides (ViraFEST assay). The study used the ViraFEST assay, which expanded antigen-specific T cells with peptide pools and then identified expanded clonotypes by TCR sequencing. Positive SARS-CoV-2 PCR tests in the convalescent patients dated from March to December 2020, before Alpha, Beta and Delta variants emerged in the United States. Each well held millions of PBMCs cultured in IMDM containing roughly 5.4% human AB serum and approximately 9.8 IU/ml IL-2, with 8 to 10 ug/ml peptide pools added. Half of the culture medium was replaced with fresh IL-2-containing medium on days 3 and 7. CD4+ T cells were isolated after approximately ten days of culture through negative selection using the EasySep CD4+ T cell isolation kit. Ficoll-Paque Plus gradient centrifugation was used to isolate PBMCs from whole blood, and the isolated PBMCs were then either used fresh or cryopreserved at -140C. In general, triplicate wells were set up for every culture condition.

The rearrangement combines TRBV12-5 with TRBJ2-2; the D gene lacks a confident call. The receptor was isolated from a human donor who had recovered from COVID-19. The sequenced sample consisted of CD4+ T cells from blood, cultured in vitro. CDR3 region: CASGLEISNTGELFF. The sequenced DNA is TGTGCTAGTGGTTTGGAGATCAGTAACACCGGGGAGCTGTTTTTT.